The 11 T cell receptor beta chains presented below share a single source sample, sequenced in a study of cytomegalovirus exposure and HLA in healthy donors. The protocol was immunoSEQ multiplex PCR, while the TCRdb copy is restricted to in-frame clones and leaves out a portion. The repertoire holds roughly 150,000 clones, approximately 90% seen once, with around 3% in the top ten. The sequencing sample was made of PBMCs. The receptors derive from a man aged 18 to 35 in good health and CMV-seronegative.

The chain employs TRBV5-1 and TRBJ2-2; 7 bases agree with TRBD1. Germline V lookup: CDR1 SGHRS, CDR2 YFSETQ. The CDR3 spans 15 residues. Trimming cost V 1 base and J 1 base; bases outside gene matches: 1. The CDR3 coding sequence is TGCGCCAGCAGCTTGCAGGGGGTGAACACCGGGGAGCTGTTTTTT. Its protein product is CASSLQGVNTGELFF.

J is TRBJ2-7 and V is TRBV6-1; TRBD1 matches 10 bases. CDR1 is MNHNS and CDR2 is SASEGT in the germline V gene. The CDR3 length is 15 residues. The trim removed 4 bases at V and 7 bases at J, leaving 10 bases unmatched. CDR3 in DNA: TGTGCCAGCAGTGCAAGACAGGGGGCAACGGTTGAGCAGTACGTC. Amino acid sequence: CASSARQGATVEQYV.

This sequence joins TRBV11-2 and TRBJ1-1; weak D call: TRBD1 (6 bases). V lost 2 bases to trimming and J lost 0 bases, with 22 bases between them. Germline CDR1 and CDR2: SGHAT and FQNNGV. The CDR3 contains 19 residues. CDR3 region: CASSLRGGGGRVMNTEAFF. CDR3 in DNA: TGTGCCAGCAGCTTACGCGGAGGGGGAGGGAGGGTAATGAACACTGAAGCTTTCTTT.

This sequence joins TRBV30 and TRBJ1-6, with D uncertain. The CDR3 is made up of 13 amino acids. V gave up 4 bases and J gave up 8 bases, with 12 bases separating them. The germline V gene encodes CDR1 GTSNPN and CDR2 SVGIG (reference sequence). The CDR3, as DNA: TGTGCCTGGAAAGGGCGGAGGGATTCACCCCTCCACTTT. It encodes CAWKGRRDSPLHF.

The V and J genes are TRBV6-5 and TRBJ1-1; D ambiguous. Germline V gives CDR1 MNHEY, CDR2 SVGAGI. CDR3 length: 14 residues. Trimming took off 0 bases at V and 8 bases at J, with 13 bases between the two ends. The CDR3 DNA sequence: TGTGCCAGCAGTTACTCTGGGCAGACAAACGAAGCTTTCTTT. Residues: CASSYSGQTNEAFF.

The V call is TRBV19, the J call TRBJ1-5; TRBD1 agrees at 8 bases. V was clipped by 7 bases and J by 5 bases; unmatched bases: 7. The CDR3 is 14 amino acids. Germline CDR1 reads LNHDA; CDR2 reads SQIVND (reference sequence). Written as DNA, the CDR3 is TGTGCCAGTACCCGGACAGGGAGCGATCAGCCCCAGCATTTT. As protein: CASTRTGSDQPQHF.

The chain recombines TRBV25-1 with TRBJ2-5, with 10 nucleotides matching TRBD1. The CDR3 totals 15 residues. Germline CDR1 and CDR2: MGHDK and SYGVNS. Losses at the gene ends were 3 bases for V and 2 bases for J; bases not matched to a gene: 3. The CDR3 spells CASSDWTGGQETQYF. The CDR3 DNA reads as TGTGCCAGCAGTGATTGGACAGGGGGGCAAGAGACCCAGTACTTC.

The rearrangement links TRBV4-1 to TRBJ1-1; D uncertain. CDR3 size: 15 residues. Between the trimmed V and J ends, which lost 2 bases and 0 bases, there was a span of 10 bases. Germline V gives CDR1 MGHRA, CDR2 YSYEKL. CDR3 protein: CASSQTTTMNTEAFF. CDR3 coding DNA: TGCGCCAGCAGCCAAACGACAACCATGAACACTGAAGCTTTCTTT.

The rearrangement joins TRBV28 to TRBJ2-2; 12 bases map to TRBD2. CDR1 is MDHEN and CDR2 is SYDVKM in the germline V gene. Unmatched junction bases numbered 12, after V lost 5 bases and J lost 2 bases. The CDR3 is 19 amino acids. CDR3 amino acids: CASSTRTSGISRNTGELFF. The CDR3 DNA reads as TGTGCCAGCAGTACGAGGACTAGCGGGATATCACGAAACACCGGGGAGCTGTTTTTT.

With regard to this clone: An end of the junction does not agree with germline; a read error may underlie this. The chain has TRBV7-7 and TRBJ2-1; TRBD1 might be the D (6 bases). Germline CDR1 and CDR2: SSHAT and FNYEAQ (reference sequence). The CDR3 length is 13 residues. CDR3 sequence: CASSFVGADEQFF. DNA for the CDR3: TGTGCTAGCAGCTTCGTGGGGGCGGATGAGCAGTTCTTC.

The chain combines TRBV27 with TRBJ2-2, with 12 bases identical to TRBD2. Germline CDR1 is MNHEY and CDR2 is SMNVEV (reference sequence). The J segment lost 4 bases and the V segment lost 6 bases, leaving 9 bases of the junction unmatched. The CDR3 sequence is 17 residues long. In DNA, the CDR3 is TGTGCCAGCAGCCTGACTAGCGGGAGTTCGGGCACCGGGGAGCTGTTTTTT. Translated, it gives CASSLTSGSSGTGELFF.